This note documents a single T cell receptor beta chain sequence. V trimming: 6 bases; J trimming: 4 bases; junction bases outside the gene matches: 15. CDR3 length equals 17 residues. Germline lookup yields CDR1 SNHLY and CDR2 FYNNEI. Primed by a sample-barcoded 5' primer and a J-beta primer mix, a second PCR proceeded for roughly 6 to 12 cycles. TCRdb re-derived calls from the 5' RACE reads in MiXCR, one entry per CDR3 protein. This sample yields about 680,000 distinct CDR3 sequences, of which approximately 49% are seen a single time; about a third belongs to the top ten. Isolation yielded PBMCs, at least 7 million per sample, in every case. The source of the sample is a study of blood T cells in healthy people across ages.

Sequenced: blood. The gene calls are TRBV2 and TRBJ2-3, with 8 bases matching TRBD2. The source of this sequence is a woman aged 55-70 years in good health. The CDR3 sequence is CASRRPGLGAGADTQYF. CDR3 bases: TGTGCCAGCAGACGTCCGGGACTAGGGGCCGGGGCAGATACGCAGTATTTT. Combining the CDR3 with reference TRBV2 and TRBJ2-3 gives the whole variable domain EPEVTQTPSHQVTQMGQEVILRCVPISNHLYFYWYRQILGQKVEFLVSFYNNEISEKSEIFDDQFSVERPDGSNFTLKIRSTKLEDSAMYFCASRRPGLGAGADTQYFGPGTRLTVL.